This T cell receptor (beta chain) was profiled in a study of beta chain features in type 1 diabetes. Of the isolated RNA, all was reverse transcribed, and so the sequenced material was expressed TCRB transcripts. Some clones are missing from TCRdb's copy, which holds only in-frame ones; the method was immunoSEQ multiplex PCR. The sample records over 600,000 clones, roughly 12% being singletons. The germline CDR1 and CDR2 sequences are WSHSY and SAAADI. V lost 0 bases, J lost 9 bases, and 9 bases lay in between. The CDR3 loop spans 14 amino acids. Study findings and constraints: Within the patient group, naive, central memory and Treg TCRB repertoires appeared more similar to each other than within healthy donors. Still unanswered here is whether HLA type influences TCRB rearrangement. Moderate but significant shortening of TCRB CDR3s was recorded in all four CD4+ subsets from Type 1 diabetes patients. Cells expressing TCR highly could be over-represented by cDNA sequencing.

Only a few counts were recorded for this clone. Antigen specificity is unknown. CD4+ naive, central memory, regulatory and stem cell-like memory cells were sorted via CD45RO/CCR7/CD25/CD127/CD95/CD27. The source of this sequence is a man younger than 40 with type 1 diabetes. Sample: naive CD4+ T cells from blood. The V gene is TRBV10-2, the J gene TRBJ1-6; weak D call: TRBD1 (5 bases). CDR3 region: CASSESGEVSPLHF. The CDR3, as DNA: TGCGCCAGCAGTGAGTCGGGGGAGGTTTCACCCCTCCACTTT.